This TCR beta chain was captured by sequencing in a study of cytomegalovirus exposure and HLA in healthy donors. Findings and caveats of the study: Later work found that TCR association rates differed between HLA loci; DRB1 had the most and HLA-C the fewest. Reportedly, cytomegalovirus status was diagnosed with high sensitivity and specificity.

Details on this clone: The antigen remains undetermined.

In the PCR, 60 Vbeta and 13 Jbeta primers were used. Per the original methods: The count from a later analysis was 65 million to 90 million unique TCR beta chains, 9.5 million to 13 million of them shared. Generated by immunoSEQ multiplex PCR, the TCRdb table keeps only in-frame clones and is missing some. That table gives V, J and clone size, and the DNA gave D and trimming. The table lists 150,000 to 200,000 clones, around four fifths of them singletons, with 9.5% to 10% in the top ten. Sequencing was done on a sample of PBMCs. The receptor comes from a young man in good health and CMV-seropositive.

The chain's CDR3 is CASSLGGRGSSYEQYF. The DNA of the CDR3 is TGTGCCAGCAGCTTAGGGGGGCGGGGGAGCTCCTACGAGCAGTACTTC. V is TRBV7-9 and J is TRBJ2-7, with D possibly being TRBD2 (7 bases). The CDR3 is made up of 16 amino acids. The V gene lost 1 base and the J gene lost 0 bases, with 13 bases spanning the gap. Germline CDR1 reads SEHNR; CDR2 reads FQNEAQ (reference sequence). Variable domain in full (rest from reference TRBV7-9 and TRBJ2-7): DTGVSQNPRHKITKRGQNVTFRCDPISEHNRLYWYRQTLGQGPEFLTYFQNEAQLEKSRLLSDRFSAERPKGSFSTLEIQRTEQGDSAMYLCASSLGGRGSSYEQYFGPGTRLTVT.